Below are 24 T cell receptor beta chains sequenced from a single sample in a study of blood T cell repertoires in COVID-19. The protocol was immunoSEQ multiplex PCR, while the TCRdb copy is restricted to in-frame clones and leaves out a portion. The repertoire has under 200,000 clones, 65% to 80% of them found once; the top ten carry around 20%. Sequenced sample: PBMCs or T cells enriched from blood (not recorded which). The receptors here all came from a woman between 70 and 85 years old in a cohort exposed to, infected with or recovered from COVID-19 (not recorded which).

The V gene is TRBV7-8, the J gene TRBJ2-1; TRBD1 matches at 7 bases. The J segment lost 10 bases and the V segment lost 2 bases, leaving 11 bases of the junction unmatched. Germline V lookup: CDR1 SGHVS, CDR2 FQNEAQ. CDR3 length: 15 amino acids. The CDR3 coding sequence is TGTGCCAGCAGCTTAAAGGGGGCTATACAATGGGAGCAGTTCTTC. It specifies CASSLKGAIQWEQFF. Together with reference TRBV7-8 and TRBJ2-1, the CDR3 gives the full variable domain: GAGVSQSPRYKVAKRGQDVALRCDPISGHVSLFWYQQALGQGPEFLTYFQNEAQLDKSGLPSDRFFAERPEGSVSTLKIQRTQQEDSAVYLCASSLKGAIQWEQFFGPGTRLTVL.

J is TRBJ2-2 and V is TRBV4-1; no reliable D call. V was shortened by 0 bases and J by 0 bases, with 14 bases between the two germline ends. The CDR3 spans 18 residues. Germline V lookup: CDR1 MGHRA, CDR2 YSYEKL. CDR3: CASSQDPYLEANTGELFF. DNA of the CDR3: TGCGCCAGCAGCCAAGATCCCTACCTAGAAGCGAACACCGGGGAGCTGTTTTTT.

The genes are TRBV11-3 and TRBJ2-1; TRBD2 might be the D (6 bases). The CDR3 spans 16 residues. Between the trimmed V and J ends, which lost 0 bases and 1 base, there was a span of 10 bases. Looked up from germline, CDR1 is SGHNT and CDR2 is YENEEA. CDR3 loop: CASSLDGGVSYNEQFF. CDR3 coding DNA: TGTGCCAGCAGCTTAGACGGAGGGGTATCCTACAATGAGCAGTTCTTC.

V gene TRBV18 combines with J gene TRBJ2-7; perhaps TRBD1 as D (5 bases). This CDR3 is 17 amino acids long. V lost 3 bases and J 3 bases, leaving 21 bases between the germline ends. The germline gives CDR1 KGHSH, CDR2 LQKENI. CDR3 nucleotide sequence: TGTGCCAGCTCACCGCCACGTCAGGGTGGCCCCATCTACGAGCAGTACTTC. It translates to CASSPPRQGGPIYEQYF.

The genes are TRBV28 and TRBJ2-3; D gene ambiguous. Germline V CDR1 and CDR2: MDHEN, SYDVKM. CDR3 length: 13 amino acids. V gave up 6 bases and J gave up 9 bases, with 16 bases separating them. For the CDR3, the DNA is TGTGCCAGCAGCCTCAATCCGGTTCGAACGCAGTATTTT. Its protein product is CASSLNPVRTQYF.

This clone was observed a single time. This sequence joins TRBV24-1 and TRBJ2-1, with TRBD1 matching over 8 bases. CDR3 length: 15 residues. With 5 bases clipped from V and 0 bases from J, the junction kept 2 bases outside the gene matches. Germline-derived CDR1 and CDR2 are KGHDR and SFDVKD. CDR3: CATSGGTGSYNEQFF. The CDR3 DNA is TGTGCCACCAGTGGTGGGACAGGCTCCTACAATGAGCAGTTCTTC.

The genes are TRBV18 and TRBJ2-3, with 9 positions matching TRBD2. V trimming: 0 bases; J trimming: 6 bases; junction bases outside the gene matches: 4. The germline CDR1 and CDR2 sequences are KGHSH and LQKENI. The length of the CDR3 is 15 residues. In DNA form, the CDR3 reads TGTGCCAGCTCACCACCTAGCGGGAGTTGGGATACGCAGTATTTT. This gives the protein CASSPPSGSWDTQYF.

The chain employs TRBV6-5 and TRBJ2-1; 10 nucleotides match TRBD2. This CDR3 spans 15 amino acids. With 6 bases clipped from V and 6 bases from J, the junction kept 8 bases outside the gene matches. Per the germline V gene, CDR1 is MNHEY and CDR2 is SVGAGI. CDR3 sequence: CASRVTSGNVNEQFF. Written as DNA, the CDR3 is TGTGCCAGCAGAGTTACTAGCGGGAATGTCAATGAGCAGTTCTTC.

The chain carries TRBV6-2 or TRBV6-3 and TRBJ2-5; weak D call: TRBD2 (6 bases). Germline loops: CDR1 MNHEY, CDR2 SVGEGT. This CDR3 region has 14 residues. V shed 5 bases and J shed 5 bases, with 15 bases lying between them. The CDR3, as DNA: TGTGCCAGCAGTATAACGGGAGTGGGGGAGACCCAGTACTTC. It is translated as CASSITGVGETQYF.

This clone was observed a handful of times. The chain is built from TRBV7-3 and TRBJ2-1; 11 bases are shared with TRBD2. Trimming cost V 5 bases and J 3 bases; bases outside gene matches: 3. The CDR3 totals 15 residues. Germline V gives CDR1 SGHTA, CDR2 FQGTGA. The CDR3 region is CASSRGTSGYNEQFF. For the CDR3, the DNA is TGTGCCAGCAGCCGCGGGACTAGCGGCTACAATGAGCAGTTCTTC.

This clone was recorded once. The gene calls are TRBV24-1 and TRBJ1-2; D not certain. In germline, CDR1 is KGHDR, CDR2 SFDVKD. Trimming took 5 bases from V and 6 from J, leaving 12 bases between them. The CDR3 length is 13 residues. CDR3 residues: CATSVAGIHGYTF. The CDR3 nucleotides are TGTGCCACCAGTGTTGCAGGTATACATGGCTACACCTTC.

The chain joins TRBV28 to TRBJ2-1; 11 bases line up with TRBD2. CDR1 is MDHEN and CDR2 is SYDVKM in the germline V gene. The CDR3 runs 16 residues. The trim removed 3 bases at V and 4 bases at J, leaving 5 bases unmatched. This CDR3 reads CASSFRLAGSYNEQFF. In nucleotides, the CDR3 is TGTGCCAGCAGTTTCAGACTAGCGGGGTCGTACAATGAGCAGTTCTTC.

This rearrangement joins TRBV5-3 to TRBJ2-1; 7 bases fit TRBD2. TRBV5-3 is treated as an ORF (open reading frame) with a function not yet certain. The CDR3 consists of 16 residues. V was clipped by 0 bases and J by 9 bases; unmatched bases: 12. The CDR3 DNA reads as TGTGCCAGAAGCTTGGGGATGAGTGGCGGGAGTGGTGAGCAGTTCTTC. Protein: CARSLGMSGGSGEQFF.

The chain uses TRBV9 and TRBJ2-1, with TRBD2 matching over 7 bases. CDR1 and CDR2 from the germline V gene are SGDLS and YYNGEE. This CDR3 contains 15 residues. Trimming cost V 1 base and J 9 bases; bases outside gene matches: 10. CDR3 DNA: TGTGCCAGCAGCGTATTTGCGGACTCTAGCGGTGAGCAGTTCTTC. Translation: CASSVFADSSGEQFF.

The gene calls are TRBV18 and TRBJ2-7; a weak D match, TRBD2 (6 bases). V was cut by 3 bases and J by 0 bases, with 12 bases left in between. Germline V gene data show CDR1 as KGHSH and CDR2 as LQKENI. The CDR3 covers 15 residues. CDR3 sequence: CASSPGSTSSYEQYF. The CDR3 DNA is TGTGCCAGCTCACCCGGGAGTACTAGCTCCTACGAGCAGTACTTC.

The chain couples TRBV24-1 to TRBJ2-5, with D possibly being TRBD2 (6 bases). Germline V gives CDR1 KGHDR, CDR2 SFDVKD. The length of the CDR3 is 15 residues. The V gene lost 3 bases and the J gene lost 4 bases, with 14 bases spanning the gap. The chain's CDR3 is CATSDATSFAETQYF. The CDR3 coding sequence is TGTGCCACCAGTGATGCGACTAGTTTTGCAGAGACCCAGTACTTC.

The CDR3 sequence: CASSGGISLNQPQHF. CDR3 coding DNA: TGTGCCAGCTCAGGAGGGATTAGTCTCAATCAGCCCCAGCATTTT. The chain couples TRBV18 to TRBJ1-5; D is undetermined. Germline V gene data show CDR1 as KGHSH and CDR2 as LQKENI. CDR3 length equals 15 residues. Trimming took 5 bases from V and 3 from J, leaving 14 bases between them.

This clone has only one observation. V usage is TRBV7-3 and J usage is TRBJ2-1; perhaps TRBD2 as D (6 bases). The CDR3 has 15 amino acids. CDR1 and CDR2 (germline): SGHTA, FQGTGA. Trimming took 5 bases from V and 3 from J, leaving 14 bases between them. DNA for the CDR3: TGTGCCAGCAGCCTGGCGTCTAGCGACTACAATGAGCAGTTCTTC. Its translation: CASSLASSDYNEQFF.

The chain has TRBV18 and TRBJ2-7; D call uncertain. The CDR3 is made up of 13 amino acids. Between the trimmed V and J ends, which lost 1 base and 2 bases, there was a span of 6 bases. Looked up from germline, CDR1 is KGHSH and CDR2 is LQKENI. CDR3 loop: CASSPQRTYEQYF. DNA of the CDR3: TGTGCCAGCTCACCACAGCGAACCTACGAGCAGTACTTC.

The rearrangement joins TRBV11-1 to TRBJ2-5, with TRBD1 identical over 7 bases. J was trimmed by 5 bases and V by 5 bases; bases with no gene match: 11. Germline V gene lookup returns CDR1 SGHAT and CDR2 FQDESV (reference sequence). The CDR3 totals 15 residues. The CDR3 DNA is TGTGCCAGCAGCGTCGGGACAGCCGGTAGGGAGACCCAGTACTTC. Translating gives CASSVGTAGRETQYF.

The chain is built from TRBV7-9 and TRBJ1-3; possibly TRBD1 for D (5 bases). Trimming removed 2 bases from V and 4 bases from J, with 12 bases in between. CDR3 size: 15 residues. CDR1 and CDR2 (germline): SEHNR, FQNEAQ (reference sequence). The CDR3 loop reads CASSLRGSEGNTIYF. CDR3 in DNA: TGTGCCAGCAGCTTAAGGGGCAGCGAAGGAAACACCATATATTTT.

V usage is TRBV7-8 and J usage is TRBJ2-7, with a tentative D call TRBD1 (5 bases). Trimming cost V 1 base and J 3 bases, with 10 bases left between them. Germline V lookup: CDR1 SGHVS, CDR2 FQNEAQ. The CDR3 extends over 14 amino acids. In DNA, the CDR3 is TGTGCCAGCAGCTTAGGGCAGGGCTTCTACGAGCAGTACTTC. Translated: CASSLGQGFYEQYF.

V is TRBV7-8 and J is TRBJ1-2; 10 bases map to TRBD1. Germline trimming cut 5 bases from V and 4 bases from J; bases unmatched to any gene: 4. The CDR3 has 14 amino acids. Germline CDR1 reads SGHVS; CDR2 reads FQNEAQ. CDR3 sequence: CASSRGQGGYGYTF. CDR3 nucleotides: TGTGCCAGCAGCCGAGGACAGGGGGGCTATGGCTACACCTTC.

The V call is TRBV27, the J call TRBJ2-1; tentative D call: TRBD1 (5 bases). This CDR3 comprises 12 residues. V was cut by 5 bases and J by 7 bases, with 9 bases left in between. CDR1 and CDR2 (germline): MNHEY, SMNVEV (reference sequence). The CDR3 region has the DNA TGTGCCAGCAGTAGGACATCGAATGAGCAGTTCTTC. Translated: CASSRTSNEQFF.